The 17 T cell receptor beta chains below were found in one sample sequenced in a study of blood T cell repertoires in COVID-19. The repertoire was sequenced with immunoSEQ multiplex PCR; TCRdb's copy has only in-frame clones and lacks some. The table lists 160,000 or so clones, more than 75% of them singletons. The sequenced material came from PBMCs or T cells enriched from blood (not recorded which). The receptors derive from a woman aged 45-65 years who had recovered from COVID-19.

There are a few counts of this clone. The CDR3 bases are TGTGCCACCAGTGGCTATGCTAGCGGGGATTACAATGAGCAGTTCTTC. Translating gives CATSGYASGDYNEQFF. The V call is TRBV24-1, the J call TRBJ2-1; 9 positions agree with TRBD2. Germline CDR1 reads KGHDR; CDR2 reads SFDVKD. The CDR3 is made up of 16 amino acids. Germline trimming cut 5 bases from V and 4 bases from J; bases unmatched to any gene: 8.

V gene TRBV27 combines with J gene TRBJ1-3; D may be TRBD1 (6 bases). V lost 3 bases and J lost 4, with 13 bases in between. The CDR3 totals 15 residues. Germline values: CDR1 MNHEY, CDR2 SMNVEV (reference sequence). DNA of the CDR3: TGTGCCAGCAGTTTGTCAGGGGATGCCGGAAACACCATATATTTT. Its translation: CASSLSGDAGNTIYF.

The V and J genes are TRBV6-2 or TRBV6-3 and TRBJ2-5; 7 bases are shared with TRBD2. Germline V gene sequence: CDR1 MNHEY, CDR2 SVGEGT. The V and J ends lost 2 bases and 5 bases, in that order; junction bases with no gene match: 8. CDR3 length: 15 residues. The CDR3 nucleotides read TGTGCCAGCAGTTACCAGGGAGTGGGGGGGGAGACCCAGTACTTC. It specifies CASSYQGVGGETQYF.

The CDR3 sequence is CASSQWSSGGPSSYNEQFF. The DNA for the CDR3 is TGCGCCAGCAGTCAATGGTCTAGCGGGGGGCCAAGCTCCTACAATGAGCAGTTCTTC. V is TRBV23-1 and J is TRBJ2-1; 11 nucleotides match TRBD2. TRBV23-1 carries the ORF label, with uncertain function. This CDR3 spans 19 amino acids. Trimming cost V 1 base and J 0 bases; bases outside gene matches: 8.

The V gene is TRBV19, the J gene TRBJ2-1; the match to TRBD2 covers 8 bases. After removal of 5 bases from V and 5 bases from J, the junction contained 14 bases not matched to a gene. Germline V gene sequence: CDR1 LNHDA, CDR2 SQIVND (reference sequence). This CDR3 has 17 amino acids. In nucleotides, the CDR3 is TGTGCCAGTAGTTCCAGCGGGGGAGCCGCAGGGAACAATGAGCAGTTCTTC. As protein: CASSSSGGAAGNNEQFF.

The rearrangement joins TRBV5-4 to TRBJ2-5, with TRBD1 matching 9 bases. With 2 bases clipped from V and 4 bases from J, the junction kept 6 bases outside the gene matches. The CDR3 has 15 amino acids. Germline loops: CDR1 SGHNT, CDR2 YYREEE (reference sequence). The DNA of the CDR3 is TGTGCCAGCAGCTTTACAGGGGGCAGGGCAGAGACCCAGTACTTC. As protein: CASSFTGGRAETQYF.

This clone was counted a single time. The chain uses TRBV21-1 and TRBJ1-4; TRBD1 is the table's D call and was not checked against the DNA. TRBV21-1 is listed as a pseudogene. CDR3 size: 12 residues. CDR3 coding DNA: TGTGCCAGCAGCAACAAAAATGAAAAACTGTTTTTT. Its protein product is CASSNKNEKLFF.

The chain uses TRBV5-1 and TRBJ2-7, with 7 bases matching TRBD2. The germline CDR1 and CDR2 sequences are SGHRS and YFSETQ. Germline trimming cut 1 base from V and 4 bases from J; bases unmatched to any gene: 2. CDR3 length: 13 amino acids. The CDR3 nucleotides are TGCGCCAGCAGCTTGTGGGAGGGTTACGAGCAGTACTTC. It codes for CASSLWEGYEQYF.

The CDR3 DNA sequence: TGTGCCTGGAGTGTTAGACAGGGGGCGAGTGGCTACACCTTC. Translation: CAWSVRQGASGYTF. This chain links TRBV30 with TRBJ1-2; 10 positions match TRBD1. The CDR3 totals 14 residues. Germline V lookup: CDR1 GTSNPN, CDR2 SVGIG (reference sequence). With V trimmed by 0 bases and J by 7 bases, 5 bases remained unmatched.

V is TRBV10-3 and J is TRBJ1-5; 8 bases match TRBD1. With 6 bases clipped from V and 0 bases from J, the junction kept 4 bases outside the gene matches. Germline assignment: CDR1 ENHRY and CDR2 SYGVKD. The CDR3 extends over 15 amino acids. CDR3 DNA: TGTGCCATCAGATCCGACAGGGGTAGCAATCAGCCCCAGCATTTT. Translating gives CAIRSDRGSNQPQHF.

This chain links TRBV7-9 with TRBJ2-7; D perhaps matches TRBD2 (5 bases). There are 18 residues in the CDR3. Germline CDR1 and CDR2: SEHNR and FQNEAQ (reference sequence). Trimming removed 0 bases at V and 0 bases at J, with 18 bases between. The CDR3 loop reads CASSLARASRTSSYEQYF. CDR3 coding DNA: TGTGCCAGCAGCTTAGCCCGAGCTAGCCGCACGTCCTCCTACGAGCAGTACTTC.

The rearrangement links TRBV5-6 to TRBJ1-1, with TRBD1 as a possible D gene (6 bases). V was trimmed by 4 bases and J by 4 bases, leaving 17 bases between them. The CDR3 runs 15 residues. Germline V lookup: CDR1 SGHDT, CDR2 YYEEEE. CDR3 residues: CASSQQPTGITEAFF. The CDR3 nucleotides read TGTGCCAGCAGCCAACAACCTACAGGGATCACTGAAGCTTTCTTT.

CDR3 in DNA: TGTGCCAGCAGTTCATCGGACAGGGGGAGTAATTCACCCCTCCACTTT. Protein sequence: CASSSSDRGSNSPLHF. The chain has TRBV6-5 and TRBJ1-6; the match to TRBD1 covers 10 bases. V shed 4 bases, J shed 6 bases, and the junction held 6 bases outside the gene matches. Germline V gives CDR1 MNHEY, CDR2 SVGAGI. The CDR3 has 16 residues.

V is TRBV12-5 and J is TRBJ2-2; possible D gene TRBD1, 7 bases. The V end lost 6 bases, the J end lost 8 bases, and 16 bases lay between the germline ends. Germline CDR1 LGHNT, CDR2 FRNRAP. The CDR3 is 14 amino acids. CDR3 in amino acids: CASGRGDPIGELFF. CDR3 nucleotide sequence: TGTGCTAGTGGCAGGGGGGACCCAATAGGGGAGCTGTTTTTT. The full variable domain, its missing parts supplied by reference TRBV12-5 and TRBJ2-2, is DARVTQTPRHKVTEMGQEVTMRCQPILGHNTVFWYRQTMMQGLELLAYFRNRAPLDDSGMPKDRFSAEMPDATLATLKIQPSEPRDSAVYFCASGRGDPIGELFFGEGSRLTVL.

The chain is built from TRBV6-5 and TRBJ2-2; a weak D match, TRBD2 (7 bases). With 0 bases removed from V and 7 bases from J, the gap between germline ends came to 12 bases. The CDR3 runs 15 residues. In germline, CDR1 is MNHEY, CDR2 SVGAGI. CDR3 residues: CASSYSGGRDGELFF. CDR3 DNA sequence: TGTGCCAGCAGTTACTCGGGGGGGCGAGACGGGGAGCTGTTTTTT.

This clone was picked up one time. The chain uses TRBV6-5 and TRBJ1-2; D remains ambiguous. The V and J ends lost 4 bases and 2 bases respectively, with 14 bases between them. Germline loops: CDR1 MNHEY, CDR2 SVGAGI. The CDR3 is 15 residues long. CDR3 DNA sequence: TGTGCCAGCAGTTTGGTTGAGGGAGTAAACTATGGCTACACCTTC. Protein: CASSLVEGVNYGYTF.

The CDR3, as DNA: TGTGCCAGCAGCGACCGGGGAGGCTACACCTTC. This translates into CASSDRGGYTF. The chain uses TRBV7-2 and TRBJ1-2, with D unresolved. The CDR3 consists of 11 residues. Between the trimmed V and J ends, which lost 5 bases and 8 bases, there was a span of 9 bases. In germline, CDR1 is SGHTA, CDR2 FQGNSA.